A selection of T cell receptor beta chains follows, all from one sample in a study of blood T cell repertoires in COVID-19. Clones were read by immunoSEQ multiplex PCR, and TCRdb kept only the in-frame ones, dropping some. This sample has approximately 180,000 clones, with 80% to 90% found just once. The sequencing sample was made of peripheral blood. All receptors derive from a human donor with active or convalescent COVID-19. The donor label of this sample is uncertain. The CDR3 runs from the conserved cysteine through the conserved F or W. D genes are given only for firm matches. Not all rows give a size; the values are once, few, many and, for expanded clones, a class.

j_gene | d_gene | abundance | v_gene | CDR3nt | CDR3aa
TRBJ1-2 | TRBD1 | once | TRBV6-5 | TGTGCCAGCACCCCGGGACAGGGAGGCTACACCTTC | CASTPGQGGYTF
TRBJ2-7 | - | - | TRBV28 | TGTGCCAGCAGTTTAATGGGAGTCAACTACGAGCAGTACTTC | CASSLMGVNYEQYF
TRBJ2-7 | - | - | TRBV4-1 | TGCGCCAGCAGCCAAGATCGATCGGGGAACGGCTACGAGCAGTACTTC | CASSQDRSGNGYEQYF
TRBJ1-6 | - | - | TRBV9 | TGTGCCAGCAGCCCCGTCCCGAGCTCCTATAATTCACCCCTCCACTTT | CASSPVPSSYNSPLHF
TRBJ2-3 | TRBD2 | few | TRBV12-5 | TGTGCTAGTGGTTCGGGGACTAGCCCTTTCACAGATACGCAGTATTTT | CASGSGTSPFTDTQYF
TRBJ2-5 | - | - | TRBV7-9 | TGTGCCAGCAGCTTAGGGCAAGGGGTGGTCGTTTCGGAGACCCAGTACTTC | CASSLGQGVVVSETQYF
TRBJ2-5 | - | - | TRBV7-8 | TGTGCCAGCAGCAATAGCGTCCCGCAAGAGACCCAGTACTTC | CASSNSVPQETQYF
TRBJ2-5 | - | - | TRBV3-1/TRBV3-2 | TGTGCCAGCAGCCAGATGGTAGCGGAGACCCAGTACTTC | CASSQMVAETQYF
TRBJ2-1 | TRBD2 | - | TRBV7-2 | TGTGCCAGCAGACCAGGACTAGCGGGAGGTTCCTACAATGAGCAGTTCTTC | CASRPGLAGGSYNEQFF
TRBJ2-2 | - | once | TRBV4-2 | TGTGCCAGCAGCCAAGTTGCAGGGGACGCCCCCGGGGAGCTGTTTTTT | CASSQVAGDAPGELFF
TRBJ1-1 | - | - | TRBV18 | TGTGCCAGCTCACCACTCCGGTCAGGTCTGCGACCCACTGAAGCTTTCTTT | CASSPLRSGLRPTEAFF
TRBJ2-4 | TRBD2 | few | TRBV5-1 | TGCGCCAGCAGCGACACGCCTAGCGGGGGGACCATAGCCAAAAACATTCAGTACTTC | CASSDTPSGGTIAKNIQYF
TRBJ2-7 | TRBD1 | - | TRBV6-5 | TGTGCCAGCAGCCCCGGGACAGGGCTTAGGGAGCAGTACTTC | CASSPGTGLREQYF
TRBJ1-5 | - | - | TRBV19 | TGTGCCAGTAGTATTGGGGGGGACGCTCAGCCCCAGCATTTT | CASSIGGDAQPQHF
TRBJ1-5 | TRBD1 | once | TRBV7-2 | TGTGCCAGCAGCCCGGACAGGGGGGGCAATCAGCCCCAGCATTTT | CASSPDRGGNQPQHF
TRBJ1-2 | TRBD1 | - | TRBV23-1 | TGCGCCAGCAGTCAGGATGGGACAGGGGGCCTCTATGGCTACACCTTC | CASSQDGTGGLYGYTF
TRBJ1-5 | - | - | TRBV5-1 | TGCGCCAGCAGCCCGGGGGGAACGGGACCATCTTTGCAGCCCCAGCATTTT | CASSPGGTGPSLQPQHF
TRBJ2-1 | - | - | TRBV5-1 | TGCGCCAGCAGCTTAAGTGGGCTCTACAATGAGCAGTTCTTC | CASSLSGLYNEQFF
TRBJ2-3 | - | - | TRBV5-5 | TGTGCCAGCAGCCGCTATGAGTACGCAGATACGCAGTATTTT | CASSRYEYADTQYF
TRBJ2-7 | TRBD1 | - | TRBV30 | TGTGCCTGGAGGGGACAGGGGATATACGAGCAGTACTTC | CAWRGQGIYEQYF
TRBJ1-1 | TRBD1 | - | TRBV6-2/TRBV6-3 | TGTGCCAGCAGTTTGACAGGGATAGCTCTGAACACTGAAGCTTTCTTT | CASSLTGIALNTEAFF
TRBJ2-7 | - | - | TRBV19 | TGTGCCACAAAAGACGGAGCCTACGAGCAGTACTTC | CATKDGAYEQYF
TRBJ1-1 | TRBD1 | - | TRBV4-1 | TGCGCCAGCAGCCAAATACAGGGGATTATGAACACTGAAGCTTTCTTT | CASSQIQGIMNTEAFF
TRBJ1-2 | - | - | TRBV7-9 | TGTGCCAGCAGCTTCGAATGGGGAGGGGATGGCTACACCTTC | CASSFEWGGDGYTF
TRBJ1-5 | - | - | TRBV28 | TGTGCCAGCAGTCCACAACGGGGATTGAGCAATCAGCCCCAGCATTTT | CASSPQRGLSNQPQHF
TRBJ1-6 | TRBD1 | - | TRBV9 | TGTGCCAGCAGCGTAGACGAAGGACAGGGCGATTCACCCCTCCACTTT | CASSVDEGQGDSPLHF
TRBJ1-1 | - | - | TRBV7-2 | TGTGCCAGCAGCCCCGCTAGCGGGTCCATGAACACTGAAGCTTTCTTT | CASSPASGSMNTEAFF
TRBJ2-3 | TRBD2 | few | TRBV19 | TGTGCCAGTAGCCTACTAGCGTCTAGCACAGATACGCAGTATTTT | CASSLLASSTDTQYF
TRBJ2-2 | - | - | TRBV29-1 | TGCAGCGTTGTGGGCCGCACCGGGGAGCTGTTTTTT | CSVVGRTGELFF
TRBJ2-2 | - | few | TRBV5-1 | TGCGCCAGCAGCTGGGGACTGGGTGTCACCGGGGAGCTGTTTTTT | CASSWGLGVTGELFF
TRBJ2-7 | - | - | TRBV5-5 | TGTGCCAGCAGCTCAGGCGACGCCTACTACGAGCAGTACTTC | CASSSGDAYYEQYF
TRBJ2-2 | - | once | TRBV6-2/TRBV6-3 | TGTGCCAGCAGCCTCCGAAGGGGTCCGAACACCGGGGAGCTGTTTTTT | CASSLRRGPNTGELFF
TRBJ2-3 | TRBD2 | once | TRBV7-3 | TGTGCCAGCAGGACAGCGGGGGGCATCACAGATACGCAGTATTTT | CASRTAGGITDTQYF
TRBJ1-2 | TRBD1 | - | TRBV19 | TGTGCCAGTAGGGAAAGACAGGGGGACTACACCTTC | CASRERQGDYTF
TRBJ1-1 | - | - | TRBV12-3/TRBV12-4 | TGTGCCAGCACCATAACTGTGTCTGAAGCTTTCTTT | CASTITVSEAFF
TRBJ2-1 | - | few | TRBV4-2 | TGTGCCAGCAGCCCCTTGAGGGGGAACAATGAGCAGTTCTTC | CASSPLRGNNEQFF
TRBJ1-1 | - | - | TRBV6-5 | TGTGCTAGCATCCTCTCGGGGAACACTGAAGCTTTCTTT | CASILSGNTEAFF